The sequence of this T cell receptor beta chain was determined in a study of blood T cell repertoires in COVID-19. A single count supports this clone. This CDR3 is built from 13 residues. V was clipped by 5 bases and J by 3 bases; unmatched bases: 3. CDR1 and CDR2 from the germline V gene are LNHDA and SQIVND (reference sequence). Authors' analysis steps: Amplification from reference gene primers served as the basis for estimated nucleated cell counts. Data came from immunoSEQ multiplex PCR; TCRdb stores just in-frame clones and leaves some out. The V and J calls and the clone size are those of that table, but D and trimming were determined from the DNA. Of about 530,000 clones in the sample, approximately 91% were seen once.

Input material: peripheral blood. The chain joins TRBV19 to TRBJ2-7; 8 bases fit TRBD1. The TCR sequence derives from a woman in her forties or fifties with COVID-19, enrolled during active disease. The CDR3 nucleotides are TGTGCCAGTAGTGCCACAGGGGGCTACGAGCAGTACTTC. Protein product: CASSATGGYEQYF.